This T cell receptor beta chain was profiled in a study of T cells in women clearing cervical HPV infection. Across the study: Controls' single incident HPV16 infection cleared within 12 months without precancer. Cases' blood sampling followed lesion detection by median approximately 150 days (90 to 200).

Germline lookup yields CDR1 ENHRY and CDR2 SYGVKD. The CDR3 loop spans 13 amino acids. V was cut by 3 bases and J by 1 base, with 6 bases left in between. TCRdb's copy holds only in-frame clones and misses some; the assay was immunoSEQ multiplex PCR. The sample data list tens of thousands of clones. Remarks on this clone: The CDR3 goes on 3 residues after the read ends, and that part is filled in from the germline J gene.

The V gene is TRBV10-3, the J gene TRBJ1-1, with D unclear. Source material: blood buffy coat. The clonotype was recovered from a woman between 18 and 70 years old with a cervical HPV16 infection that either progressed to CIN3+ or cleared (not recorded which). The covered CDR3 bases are TGTGCCATCAGTGACCGGGGGAACACTGAA. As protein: CAISDRGNTE. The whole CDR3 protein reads CAISDRGNTEAFF.